This T cell receptor beta chain was found in a study of human T cells and chemical hapten exposure. Each CDR3 protein is one row after TCRdb ran MiXCR on the RACE reads. Of roughly 380,000 distinct CDR3 sequences listed, 4.8% are singletons. Time point described: patch test 1, 2 weeks after DPC sensitization. Noted treatment: therapeutic diphenylcyclopropenone sensitization with weekly scalp DPC. This clonotype came up many times. Source: whole blood, taken in connection with sensitization to the hapten diphenylcyclopropenone (DPC). The sequence was collected from a woman aged 50 to 60 with alopecia areata. Some clones in this sample may be carry-over from other donors' samples.

CDR3 in amino acids: CASSHTFRDSNTDTQYF. CDR3 DNA sequence: TGTGCCAGCAGTCATACTTTCCGGGACTCCAACACAGATACGCAGTATTTT. The chain is built from TRBV12-3 or TRBV12-4 and TRBJ2-3; a weak D match, TRBD2 (6 bases). Trimming took off 5 bases at V and 2 bases at J, with 20 bases between the two ends. CDR3 size: 17 residues.